These 14 T cell receptor beta chains were sequenced from one sample in a study of cytomegalovirus exposure and HLA in healthy donors. Amplification used 60 Vbeta primers and 13 Jbeta primers. Clones were read by immunoSEQ multiplex PCR, and TCRdb kept only the in-frame ones, dropping some. Among 130,000 or so clones listed, approximately 65% were seen once. The specimen was PBMCs. The receptors derive from a man aged 18-30 years in good health and CMV-seronegative.

The chain combines TRBV7-8 with TRBJ2-7, with D maybe TRBD1 (6 bases). This CDR3 has 13 amino acids. Trimming took off 6 bases at V and 0 bases at J, with 9 bases between the two ends. CDR1 and CDR2 from the germline V gene are SGHVS and FQNEAQ. The CDR3 loop is CASRDSISYEQYF. The CDR3 nucleotides read TGTGCCAGCAGGGACAGTATCTCCTACGAGCAGTACTTC.

There are a few counts of this clone. J is TRBJ1-1 and V is TRBV6-1; D gene uncertain. The V gene lost 4 bases and the J gene lost 8 bases, with 5 bases spanning the gap. The CDR3 is 10 amino acids. Germline values: CDR1 MNHNS, CDR2 SASEGT. The CDR3 reads CASSAIEAFF. CDR3 nucleotides: TGTGCCAGCAGTGCAATCGAAGCTTTCTTT.

This clone was seen once. The chain joins TRBV15 to TRBJ2-1, with 7 bases fitting TRBD1. Trimming took 1 base from V and 7 from J; bases not matched to a gene: 4. The CDR3 loop spans 14 amino acids. Germline V gene lookup returns CDR1 LNHNV and CDR2 YYDKDF (reference sequence). The CDR3 DNA sequence: TGTGCCACCAGCAGAGGAGGGACAGTTAATGAGCAGTTCTTC. Protein sequence: CATSRGGTVNEQFF.

This clone was detected only a few times. V is TRBV9 and J is TRBJ2-6, with a possible D match to TRBD1 (5 bases). Deletions cut 4 bases from V and 0 bases from J, with 14 bases between. This CDR3 spans 17 amino acids. CDR1 and CDR2 from the germline V gene are SGDLS and YYNGEE. CDR3 in amino acids: CASSLNPDSSGANVLTF. CDR3 bases: TGTGCCAGCAGCTTGAACCCTGACAGCTCTGGGGCCAACGTCCTGACTTTC.

This chain connects TRBV5-4 to TRBJ2-3, with 8 nucleotides matching TRBD2. Germline V gene data show CDR1 as SGHNT and CDR2 as YYREEE (reference sequence). Trimming at V came to 0 bases and at J to 5 bases, leaving 5 bases not matched to a gene. This CDR3 region has 15 residues. This CDR3 reads CASSLAPGRGDTQYF. CDR3 nucleotides: TGTGCCAGCAGCTTGGCCCCCGGGAGGGGAGATACGCAGTATTTT.

This chain links TRBV7-9 with TRBJ2-7; 7 bases agree with TRBD1. This CDR3 spans 17 amino acids. The germline V gene encodes CDR1 SEHNR and CDR2 FQNEAQ (reference sequence). The V gene end was trimmed by 5 bases and the J gene end by 2 bases; junction bases not matched to a gene: 15. CDR3 residues: CASSEATGTAQTYEQYF. Written as DNA, the CDR3 is TGTGCCAGCAGCGAAGCGACAGGGACAGCGCAAACCTACGAGCAGTACTTC.

The chain recombines TRBV29-1 with TRBJ2-3; D remains unclear. The V and J ends lost 4 bases and 8 bases respectively, with 10 bases between them. Germline assignment: CDR1 SQVTM and CDR2 ANQGSEA. The CDR3 has 11 residues. CDR3 bases: TGCAGCGTTGTGGAGTTGGGTACGCAGTATTTT. Translation gives CSVVELGTQYF.

The gene calls are TRBV5-1 and TRBJ2-5; 9 bases agree with TRBD1. The DNA end is more similar to TRBJ2-7, so the J call may be wrong. CDR1 and CDR2 (germline): SGHRS, YFSETQ. The CDR3 consists of 15 residues. The CDR3, as DNA: TGCGCCAGCAGCTTACCGGGACAGGGAACACACGAGCAGTACTTC. It specifies CASSLPGQGTHEQYF.

V and J are TRBV5-4 and TRBJ2-1, with 13 bases aligning to TRBD2. V shed 4 bases, J shed 1 base, and the junction held 2 bases outside the gene matches. CDR1 and CDR2 from the germline V gene are SGHNT and YYREEE (reference sequence). This CDR3 has 16 amino acids. CDR3 residues: CASSRTSGSSYNEQFF. CDR3 coding DNA: TGTGCCAGCAGCCGGACTAGCGGGAGTTCCTACAATGAGCAGTTCTTC.

V is TRBV10-3 and J is TRBJ1-4; the D gene is possibly TRBD1 (5 bases). The CDR3 spans 14 residues. CDR1 ENHRY and CDR2 SYGVKD come from the germline V gene. Trimming cost V 5 bases and J 5 bases, with 12 bases left between them. The CDR3 DNA sequence: TGTGCCATCAGTCGAGGACAAGCAAATGAAAAACTGTTTTTT. Protein product: CAISRGQANEKLFF.

V usage is TRBV14 and J usage is TRBJ2-5; D is perhaps TRBD2 (6 bases). Germline loops: CDR1 SGHDN, CDR2 FVKESK. Trimming took off 3 bases at V and 3 bases at J, with 23 bases between the two ends. This CDR3 spans 18 amino acids. CDR3 sequence: CASSQGFFRGSEEETQYF. The CDR3 nucleotides read TGTGCCAGCAGCCAGGGCTTTTTTCGGGGGAGTGAGGAAGAGACCCAGTACTTC.

The gene calls are TRBV5-1 and TRBJ1-3; possibly TRBD1 for D (5 bases). V was cut by 2 bases and J by 1 base, with 13 bases left in between. The CDR3 length is 16 residues. Germline CDR1 SGHRS, CDR2 YFSETQ. The chain's CDR3 is CASSFAGDGSGNTIYF. CDR3 in DNA: TGCGCCAGCAGCTTCGCGGGGGACGGGTCTGGAAACACCATATATTTT.

This clone was counted a few times. The chain carries TRBV7-2 and TRBJ1-2, with D perhaps TRBD1 (6 bases). Germline lookup yields CDR1 SGHTA and CDR2 FQGNSA. The CDR3 extends over 13 amino acids. V was cut by 2 bases and J by 4 bases, with 8 bases left in between. The DNA for the CDR3 is TGTGCCAGCAGCTTACGGGACACCTATGGCTACACCTTC. The encoded protein is CASSLRDTYGYTF.

V usage is TRBV5-1 and J usage is TRBJ1-5; D is undetermined. The CDR3 runs to 14 residues. From germline, CDR1 is SGHRS and CDR2 YFSETQ. V lost 0 bases and J 6 bases, leaving 10 bases between the germline ends. CDR3 amino acids: CASSLGGPGQPQHF. The DNA for the CDR3 is TGCGCCAGCAGCTTGGGCGGGCCGGGTCAGCCCCAGCATTTT.